Listed below are T cell receptor beta chains from one sample, sequenced in a study of blood T cell repertoires in COVID-19. The data were produced by immunoSEQ multiplex PCR, yet TCRdb's version contains in-frame clones alone and is incomplete. Of more than 300,000 clones listed, more than 75% are singletons. What was sequenced was PBMCs or T cells enriched from blood (not recorded which). The receptors stem from a woman aged 18-29 years who had recovered from COVID-19. Each CDR3 is given with its conserved first and last residue. Expanded clones are given a class, and other clones once, few, many or no size at all.

J gene,clone size,V gene,CDR3 protein
TRBJ1-1,.,TRBV4-1,CASSQAPTGKYTEAFF
TRBJ1-2,.,TRBV13,CASSLGGAIYGYTF
TRBJ2-1,.,TRBV10-3,CATCPSGGYNEQFF
TRBJ1-1,.,TRBV9,CASSVASNTEAFF
TRBJ2-7,.,TRBV6-5,CASSYAGPAGQYF
TRBJ2-7,.,TRBV4-1,CASSQEGSYEQYF
TRBJ2-5,once,TRBV5-8,CASSLTGRAQETQYF
TRBJ1-5,.,TRBV7-8,CASSPPFAGGALQPQHF
TRBJ2-7,.,TRBV12-5,CASGLFGTGYEQYF
TRBJ1-2,.,TRBV19,CASSTGGAEGYTF
TRBJ2-5,.,TRBV10-2,CASSAGVRETQYF
TRBJ1-1,.,TRBV6-1,CASIPQGRLGTEAFF
TRBJ1-5,.,TRBV7-2,CASSQMTGGQPQHF
TRBJ2-1,.,TRBV28,CASSPDSYNEQFF
TRBJ1-5,.,TRBV7-6,CASSPGQGARQPQHF
TRBJ2-3,.,TRBV2,CASSQGRQFTDTQYF
TRBJ1-2,.,TRBV6-2/TRBV6-3,CASSYLHRGNYGYTF
TRBJ1-5,.,TRBV30,CAWSVTGDQPQHF
TRBJ1-1,.,TRBV5-4,CASSVAGGTEAFF
TRBJ1-2,.,TRBV28,CASSLFGTGYGYTF
TRBJ2-7,.,TRBV6-5,CASSRQGWYEQYF
TRBJ2-7,.,TRBV27,CASSPLRASGSYEQYF
TRBJ1-5,.,TRBV13,CASSLGPQINQPQHF
TRBJ2-1,.,TRBV27,CASSLSGTGRYNEQFF
TRBJ2-7,.,TRBV7-2,CASSLASPGQGTYEQYF
TRBJ1-2,.,TRBV2,CASSETGPGHGYTF
TRBJ2-1,.,TRBV9,CASSVVGLNTYNEQFF
TRBJ1-1,few,TRBV7-6,CASSLPGQGSGEAFF
TRBJ1-6,.,TRBV27,CATRTELNSPLHF
TRBJ1-3,.,TRBV9,CASGGHFSGNTIYF